A single sample gave rise to the 16 T cell receptor beta chains below, sequenced in a study of CDR3 diversity in severe acne. MiXCR, applied by TCRdb to the PCR reads, yields one record per CDR3 protein. The sample records more than 80,000 distinct CDR3 sequences, around 47% being singletons. Material for sequencing was blood. The source of these receptors is a male donor with severe acne vulgaris.

This clonotype was recorded at least ten times. The chain links TRBV7-2 to TRBJ1-4; TRBD1 matches at 12 bases. The germline V gene encodes CDR1 SGHTA and CDR2 FQGNSA. This CDR3 contains 16 residues. V shed 5 bases, J shed 7 bases, and the junction held 8 bases outside the gene matches. The chain's CDR3 is CASSRDRGQPGEKLFF. The CDR3 DNA reads as TGTGCCAGCAGCCGGGACAGGGGGCAACCGGGTGAAAAACTGTTTTTT.

This chain connects TRBV19 to TRBJ1-1; maybe TRBD1 (5 bases). The CDR3 is 12 residues long. Germline lookup yields CDR1 LNHDA and CDR2 SQIVND (reference sequence). Deletions cut 7 bases from V and 8 bases from J, with 14 bases between. The CDR3 sequence is CASIRGPLEAFF. CDR3 sequence (DNA): TGTGCCAGTATCCGGGGACCGTTAGAAGCTTTCTTT. The full variable domain, in which reference TRBV19 and TRBJ1-1 provide the parts outside the CDR3, is DGGITQSPKYLFRKEGQNVTLSCEQNLNHDAMYWYRQDPGQGLRLIYYSQIVNDFQKGDIAEGYSVSREKKESFPLTVTSAQKNPTAFYLCASIRGPLEAFFGQGTRLTVV.

Notes on this clonotype: A single base separates this from a much larger clone, so it may be a read error. The chain combines TRBV20-1 with TRBJ2-2, with TRBD2 identical over 10 bases. The CDR3 extends over 16 amino acids. The germline V gene has CDR1 DFQATT and CDR2 SNEGSKA (reference sequence). Here the CDR3 DNA reads TGCAGTGCTAGGGTCTCGGGACTAGCGAACACCGGGGAGCCGTTTTTT. It specifies CSARVSGLANTGEPFF.

The chain's CDR3 is CASSSRGTEAFF. The CDR3 DNA follows: TGTGCCAGCAGCTCCCGTGGGACTGAAGCTTTCTTT. This rearrangement joins TRBV7-6 to TRBJ1-1; no definite D call. The CDR3 consists of 12 residues. The V end lost 4 bases, the J end lost 5 bases, and 8 bases lay between the germline ends. CDR1 is SGHVS and CDR2 is FNYEAQ in the germline V gene.

The rearrangement uses TRBV19 and TRBJ2-7; D uncertain. Per the germline V gene, CDR1 is LNHDA and CDR2 is SQIVND (reference sequence). The CDR3 sequence is 13 residues long. Trimming removed 3 bases at V and 4 bases at J, with 10 bases between. The CDR3 nucleotides read TGTGCCAGTAGTATGGGCCTAGATTACGAGCAGTACTTC. This gives the protein CASSMGLDYEQYF.

V is TRBV29-1 and J is TRBJ2-3; 9 positions agree with TRBD2. Germline V gene data show CDR1 as SQVTM and CDR2 as ANQGSEA. There are 16 residues in the CDR3. Unmatched junction bases numbered 13, after V lost 5 bases and J lost 4 bases. CDR3 region: CSVNRIRGGRADTQYF. DNA for the CDR3: TGCAGCGTTAATAGGATCAGAGGCGGGAGGGCAGATACGCAGTATTTT.

This rearrangement joins TRBV20-1 to TRBJ2-1; 10 bases align to TRBD2. The germline V gene encodes CDR1 DFQATT and CDR2 SNEGSKA (reference sequence). This CDR3 comprises 14 residues. Trimming took 4 bases from V and 7 from J; bases not matched to a gene: 7. CDR3 protein: CSATSGSPKNEQFF. CDR3 nucleotides: TGCAGTGCTACTAGCGGGAGTCCCAAGAATGAGCAGTTCTTC.

By sample fraction, this clonotype is medium-sized. The gene calls are TRBV19 and TRBJ1-2, with D possibly TRBD1 on 5 matching bases. The CDR3 length is 12 residues. With 3 bases removed from V and 8 bases from J, the gap between germline ends came to 10 bases. Looked up from germline, CDR1 is LNHDA and CDR2 is SQIVND (reference sequence). CDR3 protein: CASSMGLGGYTF. CDR3 bases: TGTGCCAGTAGTATGGGACTGGGAGGCTACACCTTC.

This clonotype was detected ten times or more. The chain recombines TRBV25-1 with TRBJ1-2; D is unresolved. V was cut by 0 bases and J by 4 bases, with 3 bases left in between. The CDR3 length is 12 residues. Germline lookup yields CDR1 MGHDK and CDR2 SYGVNS. CDR3 DNA: TGTGCCAGCAGTGAATACGGCTATGGCTACACCTTC. Amino acids: CASSEYGYGYTF.

The CDR3 loop reads CSVRLETQYF. The CDR3 bases are TGCAGCGTCCGGCTAGAGACCCAGTACTTC. This chain connects TRBV29-1 to TRBJ2-5; D gene unclear. V was pared by 6 bases and J by 4 bases, with 6 bases between. There are 10 residues in the CDR3. The germline gives CDR1 SQVTM, CDR2 ANQGSEA.

The V gene is TRBV20-1, the J gene TRBJ2-7; the D is unclear. Trimming shortened V by 5 bases and J by 3 bases, and 23 bases separated the two germline ends. CDR1 and CDR2 from the germline V gene are DFQATT and SNEGSKA (reference sequence). This CDR3 has 16 residues. CDR3 region: CSAPQPGHHVDYEQYF. CDR3 nucleotide sequence: TGCAGTGCTCCGCAGCCCGGGCACCATGTGGACTACGAGCAGTACTTC.

This clonotype was counted a few times. Compared with germline, one end of the junction differs, possibly owing to a read error. The chain carries TRBV7-3 and TRBJ2-3; 12 bases align to TRBD2. Per germline, CDR1 SGHTA and CDR2 FQGTGA. The CDR3 is 18 amino acids. This chain's CDR3 is CASSLRRTSGTSTDTQYF. The CDR3 DNA is TGCGCCAGCAGCCTACGCCGGACTAGCGGGACTAGCACAGATACGCAGTATTTT.

This clonotype was detected ten times or more. V gene TRBV9 combines with J gene TRBJ2-3; possibly TRBD1 for D (5 bases). The germline CDR1 and CDR2 sequences are SGDLS and YYNGEE. This CDR3 comprises 15 residues. The germline V and J ends were trimmed by 0 bases and 0 bases, with 8 bases remaining between them. The CDR3 bases are TGTGCCAGCAGCGTAGATGGACACAGCACAGATACGCAGTATTTT. It is translated as CASSVDGHSTDTQYF.

The J gene is TRBJ2-7, the V gene TRBV15, with TRBD1 matching over 7 bases. The germline V gene encodes CDR1 LNHNV and CDR2 YYDKDF (reference sequence). V trimming: 0 bases; J trimming: 0 bases; junction bases outside the gene matches: 2. The CDR3 is 15 residues long. The CDR3 region is CATSRDRDSSYEQYF. DNA for the CDR3: TGTGCCACCAGCAGAGATAGGGACAGCTCCTACGAGCAGTACTTC.

This chain's CDR3 is CASSLGEKGTGANVLTF. The DNA of the CDR3 is TGTGCCAGCAGCTTAGGGGAGAAGGGCACTGGGGCCAACGTCCTGACTTTC. The chain is built from TRBV7-9 and TRBJ2-6; D may be TRBD2 (5 bases). Trimming stripped 1 base from V and 2 bases from J, with 12 bases between. CDR3 length equals 17 residues. CDR1 and CDR2 (germline): SEHNR, FQNEAQ (reference sequence).

This chain links TRBV28 with TRBJ1-2; D gene unclear. V was trimmed by 1 base and J by 4 bases, leaving 19 bases between them. The germline gives CDR1 MDHEN, CDR2 SYDVKM. The CDR3 runs 17 residues. The CDR3 DNA sequence: TGTGCCAGCAGTTTATTAGGGCAGTCATACACCCGCTATGGCTACACCTTC. Translation: CASSLLGQSYTRYGYTF.